Listed below are T cell receptor beta chains from one sample, sequenced in a study of tumor-infiltrating lymphocytes in localized non-small cell lung cancer. Profiled with immunoSEQ multiplex PCR; TCRdb holds only in-frame clones, not every one. The sample carries under 25,000 clones, around 64% recorded once. The sequenced sample was lung tumor tissue. The receptor source for this set is a human donor with non-small cell lung cancer. Each CDR3 is given without its conserved first and last residue. The D gene is left open where the match is weak.

D,V,CDR3
NA,TRBV4-1,ASSLTANSGNTIY
TRBD1,TRBV6-1,ASSGPTGVGYT
TRBD1,TRBV7-9,ASSLVRQGGPDTQY
TRBD1,TRBV10-3,AISEGQGHGYT
NA,TRBV20-1,SASTGTAEY
TRBD1,TRBV7-2,ASSLGTGVSSGNTIY
NA,TRBV29-1,SAFSAQNTEAF
TRBD2,TRBV18,ASSPIIGGSAYNEQF
NA,TRBV10-3,AISEVQKNEAF
TRBD2,TRBV4-2,ASSQGSLAGQETQY
NA,TRBV11-2,ASSFSRGTEAF
NA,TRBV13,ASSFGLGMNTEAF
NA,TRBV4-1,ASSQAGDEKLF
NA,TRBV6-6,ASSYLIRAF
TRBD1,TRBV5-1,ASSLTADRVGYT
NA,TRBV18,ASSPSSSSYEQY
NA,TRBV14,ASSLPGGVSYNEQF
NA,TRBV6-5,AAGMDSNQPQH
TRBD2,TRBV10-1,ASSPAGTGGFYEQY
NA,TRBV21-1,ASSKGGYEQY
TRBD1,TRBV10-3,AIRPPGQGSTEAF
TRBD1,TRBV2,ASSEGRDRGPQRPRQQY
NA,TRBV30,AWKVKGGPKGKYEQY
NA,TRBV15,ATSRDREGGTLH
TRBD2,TRBV11-3,ASSENSGASDEQF
NA,TRBV20-1,SAPRNTEAF
NA,TRBV6-1,ASSEVEQAYEQY
TRBD1,TRBV4-1,ASSQLPRTGHADEQF
NA,TRBV5-5,ASSFGTLLDQPQH
NA,TRBV7-7,ASAQAGGELF
NA,TRBV11-2,ASSLIYDRPEQY
TRBD2,TRBV5-5,ASSMSSGRSYEQY
NA,TRBV28,ASSSLADINQPQH
NA,TRBV7-6,ASSPRAGDYGYT
NA,TRBV20-1,SATGAETQY
TRBD2,TRBV10-3,AISQTGTSGYEQY
TRBD1,TRBV5-6,ASSSGQGFGDTQY